The clone carrying this T cell receptor (beta chain) has only one observation. Antigen unknown. RNA extraction and reverse transcription yielded cDNA as sequencing template. Clones were read by immunoSEQ multiplex PCR, and TCRdb kept only the in-frame ones, dropping some. Here the sample spans over 60,000 clones, around 45% being singletons. These data come from a study of CD8+ T cells in alopecia areata. Study background: By percentage of affected scalp area, the severity of treated patients was scored. General study findings and limits: Lesional scalp displayed greater clonality than normal scalp, most notably in alopecia totalis/universalis.

The sample's treatment: oral pan-JAK inhibitor, 5-10 mg twice daily. The sample was CD8+ T cells sorted from blood, taken at approximately week 36, from a patient treated with tofacitinib. The TCR was taken from a human donor with alopecia areata.

CDR3 in amino acids: CASSHYRDPKPPYEQYF. The CDR3 DNA reads as TGTGCCAGCAGCCATTATCGGGACCCAAAACCCCCCTACGAGCAGTACTTC. The rearrangement joins TRBV14 to TRBJ2-7; D could derive from TRBD1 or TRBD2 (5 bases each). The CDR3 is 17 residues long. Per the germline V gene, CDR1 is SGHDN and CDR2 is FVKESK. V was clipped by 3 bases and J by 2 bases, with 20 bases between them.